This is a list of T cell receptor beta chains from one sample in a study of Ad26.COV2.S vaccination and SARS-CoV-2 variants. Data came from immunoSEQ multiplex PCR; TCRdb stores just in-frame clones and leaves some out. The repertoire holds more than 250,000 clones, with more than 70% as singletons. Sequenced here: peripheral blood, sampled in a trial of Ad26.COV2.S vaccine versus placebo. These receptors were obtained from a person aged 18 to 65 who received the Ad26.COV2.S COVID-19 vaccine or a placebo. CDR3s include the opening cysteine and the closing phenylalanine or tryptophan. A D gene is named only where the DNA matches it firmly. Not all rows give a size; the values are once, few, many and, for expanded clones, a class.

CAISESGGSTRETQYF | TGTGCCATCAGTGAGTCTGGAGGATCGACCCGGGAGACCCAGTACTTC | TRBJ2-5 | NA | TRBV10-3 | NA
CASSPLAGPLYNEQFF | TGTGCCAGCAGCCCGCTAGCGGGGCCGCTATACAATGAGCAGTTCTTC | TRBJ2-1 | TRBD2 | TRBV7-6 | NA
CASSQEDSANYGYTF | TGTGCCAGCAGCCAGGAGGACAGTGCTAACTATGGCTACACCTTC | TRBJ1-2 | NA | TRBV3-1/TRBV3-2 | NA
CASSQISGSADTQYF | TGCGCCAGCAGCCAGATTAGCGGGAGCGCAGATACGCAGTATTTT | TRBJ2-3 | TRBD2 | TRBV4-1 | NA
CASSLGQGSYNEQFF | TGCGCCAGCAGCTTGGGGCAGGGTTCCTACAATGAGCAGTTCTTC | TRBJ2-1 | NA | TRBV5-1 | once
CASSLGDGGNQPQHF | TGTGCCAGCAGCTTAGGAGACGGGGGCAATCAGCCCCAGCATTTT | TRBJ1-5 | NA | TRBV7-9 | once
CASSPPGAAVEQYF | TGTGCCAGCTCACCACCAGGGGCGGCCGTGGAGCAGTATTTT | TRBJ2-3 | NA | TRBV18 | NA
CASSEGRRGRETQYF | TGTGCCAGCAGCGAAGGGCGAAGGGGGCGGGAGACCCAGTACTTC | TRBJ2-5 | TRBD1 | TRBV5-6 | NA
CAISGYDNLEQYF | TGTGCCATCAGTGGGTATGACAATCTCGAGCAGTACTTC | TRBJ2-7 | NA | TRBV10-3 | NA
CASSVRTKEASGANVLTF | TGTGCCAGCAGCGTCCGGACAAAAGAGGCTTCTGGGGCCAACGTCCTGACTTTC | TRBJ2-6 | NA | TRBV9 | NA
CASSSSTGGSYEQYF | TGCGCCAGCAGCTCCTCGACAGGGGGCTCCTACGAGCAGTACTTC | TRBJ2-7 | TRBD1 | TRBV5-1 | NA
CASSLSVGGGDNEQFF | TGTGCCAGCAGTTTAAGCGTGGGAGGAGGGGACAATGAGCAGTTCTTC | TRBJ2-1 | NA | TRBV27 | NA
CASITRDRVGLGPSGANVLTF | TGTGCCAGCATCACCCGGGACAGGGTCGGTCTTGGGCCCTCTGGGGCCAACGTCCTGACTTTC | TRBJ2-6 | TRBD1 | TRBV28 | NA
CAWSVLQGIGTF | TGTGCCTGGAGTGTACTCCAGGGCATAGGGACCTTC | TRBJ1-2 | NA | TRBV30 | NA
CASSPGRRLDEQFF | TGTGCCAGCAGTCCCGGACGGCGTTTGGATGAGCAGTTCTTC | TRBJ2-1 | NA | TRBV6-5 | NA
CASSPGMYMGGYTF | TGTGCCAGCTCACCCGGGATGTATATGGGTGGCTACACCTTC | TRBJ1-2 | NA | TRBV18 | few
CASSQVGGSNQPQHF | TGCGCCAGCAGCCAAGTGGGTGGTAGCAATCAGCCCCAGCATTTT | TRBJ1-5 | NA | TRBV4-3 | NA
CASSLEMVSEGTDTQYF | TGTGCCAGCAGCTTGGAAATGGTTAGCGAAGGCACAGATACGCAGTATTTT | TRBJ2-3 | NA | TRBV5-6 | NA